These 21 T cell receptor beta chains share one sample of origin, sequenced in a study of CXCR3-negative and CXCR3-positive naive CD8 T cells (dated by TCRdb to the late 2010s). Broader findings and caveats from the paper: TRB CDR3s from CXCR3-positive naive cells showed higher hydrophobicity (lower Kidera factor 4), lower energy, and higher strength and volume indices than CXCR3-negative naive cells.

Which antigens these TCRs recognize remains unknown. Sequencing was performed on a NextSeq 550. The Human TCR Profiling Kit (MiLaboratory) was used to make UMI-labeled 5' RACE TRB cDNA libraries. After reprocessing by TCRdb, each CDR3 protein sequence is one entry, and no DNA is given. The table for this sample records approximately 140,000 distinct CDR3 sequences. Under 0.35% of the sample comes from the top ten. Sequencing was done on a sample of naive CXCR3+ CD8+ T cells from blood. Reading the label with the study, this specimen's cell subset or site is: CD45RO-CCR7+CD27+CD95- naive CD8+ T cells expressing CXCR3 (TNR3+). These receptors came from a human donor in good health. Some clones in this sample may be carry-over from other donors' samples.

The CDR3 reads CASSFSLGTHEQYF. The chain has TRBV28 and TRBJ2-7. Germline CDR1 and CDR2: MDHEN and SYDVKM. This CDR3 has 14 residues. Complete variable domain (other parts from reference TRBV28 and TRBJ2-7): DVKVTQSSRYLVKRTGEKVFLECVQDMDHENMFWYRQDPGLGLRLIYFSYDVKMKEKGDIPEGYSVSREKKERFSLILESASTNQTSMYLCASSFSLGTHEQYFGPGTRLTVT.

This chain links TRBV6-2 or TRBV6-3 with TRBJ2-2; TCRdb outputs TRBD2, but without DNA this stays unchecked. The CDR3 has 17 residues. Per the germline V gene, CDR1 is MNHEY and CDR2 is SVGEGT. The CDR3 reads CASSYSSNRLDTGELFF.

The chain links TRBV7-3 to TRBJ2-1; lacking DNA, the TRBD1 call made by TCRdb goes unchecked. This CDR3 has 16 residues. The germline V gene has CDR1 SGHTA and CDR2 FQGTGA. The chain's CDR3 is CASSLDGRDSYNEQFF. The whole variable domain, filled in from reference TRBV7-3 and TRBJ2-1, reads GAGVSQTPSNKVTEKGKYVELRCDPISGHTALYWYRQSLGQGPEFLIYFQGTGAADDSGLPNDRFFAVRPEGSVSTLKIQRTERGDSAVYLCASSLDGRDSYNEQFFGPGTRLTVL.

CDR3 residues: CASSAGQGTFEAFF. V gene TRBV5-1 combines with J gene TRBJ1-1; as DNA is missing, the TRBD1 call by TCRdb cannot be tested. The germline CDR1 and CDR2 sequences are SGHRS and YFSETQ. This CDR3 has 14 residues.

The CDR3 region is CASSLGVAGGPTYNEQFF. The V gene is TRBV28, the J gene TRBJ2-1; TCRdb selects TRBD2, and the lack of DNA leaves this call unchecked. The CDR3 is 18 amino acids. Germline lookup yields CDR1 MDHEN and CDR2 SYDVKM.

The chain has TRBV6-5 and TRBJ1-1. The CDR3 contains 15 residues. CDR1 and CDR2 (germline): MNHEY, SVGAGI. CDR3 protein: CASSYSAQSNTEAFF.

J is TRBJ2-3 and V is TRBV6-5; TCRdb outputs TRBD1, but without DNA this stays unchecked. CDR1 MNHEY and CDR2 SVGAGI come from the germline V gene. The CDR3 runs 16 residues. CDR3 amino acids: CASSSLTRGSTDTQYF.

The chain is built from TRBV11-2 and TRBJ2-1. The length of the CDR3 is 14 residues. The germline CDR1 and CDR2 sequences are SGHAT and FQNNGV. The CDR3: CASSLEGSYNEQFF.

The V call is TRBV10-3, the J call TRBJ2-5; the TRBD2 assignment by TCRdb is unverifiable without DNA. CDR3 size: 16 residues. Per the germline V gene, CDR1 is ENHRY and CDR2 is SYGVKD. The CDR3 protein is CAISESLAGIQETQYF.

The rearrangement links TRBV19 to TRBJ2-7; TCRdb outputs TRBD1, but without DNA this stays unchecked. From germline, CDR1 is LNHDA and CDR2 SQIVND (reference sequence). The CDR3 consists of 15 residues. The CDR3 here is CASSLRQGIRYEQYF.

V usage is TRBV29-1 and J usage is TRBJ2-2; lacking DNA, the TRBD1 call made by TCRdb goes unchecked. Germline CDR1 is SQVTM and CDR2 is ANQGSEA. The CDR3 has 13 amino acids. This CDR3 is CSASEGASGELFF.

The gene calls are TRBV5-1 and TRBJ1-2; with no DNA, the TCRdb D assignment of TRBD1 cannot be verified. Germline-derived CDR1 and CDR2 are SGHRS and YFSETQ. The CDR3 consists of 16 residues. The CDR3 protein is CASSLAGTGVFYGYTF.

The rearrangement joins TRBV7-6 to TRBJ2-7; as DNA is missing, the TRBD1 call by TCRdb cannot be tested. CDR3 size: 13 residues. Germline V gene data show CDR1 as SGHVS and CDR2 as FNYEAQ. The CDR3 protein is CASSLGQGQEQYF.

This chain connects TRBV7-9 to TRBJ1-2; without DNA, the TCRdb call of TRBD1 cannot be checked. The germline gives CDR1 SEHNR, CDR2 FQNEAQ (reference sequence). This CDR3 is built from 15 residues. The CDR3 reads CASSDPQDINYGYTF.

The chain couples TRBV10-1 to TRBJ2-3; the D call from TCRdb, TRBD2, cannot be confirmed without DNA. Germline V gives CDR1 WNHNN, CDR2 SYGVQD (reference sequence). This CDR3 region has 16 residues. CDR3 amino acids: CASTLTSGGHTDTQYF.

The chain's CDR3 is CASRIAGGSSYNEQFF. The V call is TRBV28, the J call TRBJ2-1. The CDR3 contains 16 residues. Germline V lookup: CDR1 MDHEN, CDR2 SYDVKM. Variable domain in full (rest from reference TRBV28 and TRBJ2-1): DVKVTQSSRYLVKRTGEKVFLECVQDMDHENMFWYRQDPGLGLRLIYFSYDVKMKEKGDIPEGYSVSREKKERFSLILESASTNQTSMYLCASRIAGGSSYNEQFFGPGTRLTVL.

The chain couples TRBV7-2 to TRBJ2-7; TCRdb names TRBD2, which stays unverified in the absence of DNA. This CDR3 is built from 16 residues. Germline CDR1 reads SGHTA; CDR2 reads FQGNSA. CDR3 sequence reads: CASSSRGTSGVYEQYF.

The gene calls are TRBV7-6 and TRBJ1-4; TCRdb indicates TRBD1, and absent DNA this call remains unverified. Germline V CDR1 and CDR2: SGHVS, FNYEAQ. The CDR3 has 16 amino acids. The CDR3 protein is CASSLGEGGTNEKLFF.

The chain uses TRBV29-1 and TRBJ2-4; TCRdb indicates TRBD1, and absent DNA this call remains unverified. The germline CDR1 and CDR2 sequences are SQVTM and ANQGSEA. This CDR3 is built from 19 residues. The CDR3 loop reads CSVEEGTRGATNKKNIQYF.

The V call is TRBV5-1, the J call TRBJ2-7; checking the TCRdb D call of TRBD1 is not possible without DNA. CDR1 SGHRS and CDR2 YFSETQ come from the germline V gene. The CDR3 spans 15 residues. CDR3 loop: CASSLFGTGDYEQYF.

The V call is TRBV18, the J call TRBJ1-1. Germline loops: CDR1 KGHSH, CDR2 LQKENI. This CDR3 contains 13 residues. The CDR3 here is CASSPPVYTEAFF. Drawing the rest from reference TRBV18 and TRBJ1-1, the complete variable domain is NAGVMQNPRHLVRRRGQEARLRCSPMKGHSHVYWYRQLPEEGLKFMVYLQKENIIDESGMPKERFSAEFPKEGPSILRIQQVVRGDSAAYFCASSPPVYTEAFFGQGTRLTVV.